This T cell receptor (beta chain) was obtained from a study of blood T cell repertoires in COVID-19. Study-level information: There were acute and convalescent COVID-19 samples, and they came from the United States, Italy and Spain. T cells, B-cell-depleted T cells, or PBMCs provided the cDNA or gDNA that served as material.

The CDR3 covers 14 residues. J was trimmed by 2 bases and V by 8 bases; bases with no gene match: 6. The germline gives CDR1 MDHEN, CDR2 SYDVKM. Sequencing used immunoSEQ multiplex PCR; TCRdb keeps in-frame clones, though not all of them. The sample lists about 190,000 clones; 70% to 85% were seen once. This receptor was taken from a woman aged 30 to 39 with acute or convalescent COVID-19. Sequenced input: peripheral blood. V gene TRBV28 combines with J gene TRBJ2-7; 10 bases agree with TRBD1. CDR3 residues: CASLPGTGAYEQYF. The CDR3 nucleotides are TGTGCCAGCCTGCCCGGGACAGGGGCCTACGAGCAGTACTTC.